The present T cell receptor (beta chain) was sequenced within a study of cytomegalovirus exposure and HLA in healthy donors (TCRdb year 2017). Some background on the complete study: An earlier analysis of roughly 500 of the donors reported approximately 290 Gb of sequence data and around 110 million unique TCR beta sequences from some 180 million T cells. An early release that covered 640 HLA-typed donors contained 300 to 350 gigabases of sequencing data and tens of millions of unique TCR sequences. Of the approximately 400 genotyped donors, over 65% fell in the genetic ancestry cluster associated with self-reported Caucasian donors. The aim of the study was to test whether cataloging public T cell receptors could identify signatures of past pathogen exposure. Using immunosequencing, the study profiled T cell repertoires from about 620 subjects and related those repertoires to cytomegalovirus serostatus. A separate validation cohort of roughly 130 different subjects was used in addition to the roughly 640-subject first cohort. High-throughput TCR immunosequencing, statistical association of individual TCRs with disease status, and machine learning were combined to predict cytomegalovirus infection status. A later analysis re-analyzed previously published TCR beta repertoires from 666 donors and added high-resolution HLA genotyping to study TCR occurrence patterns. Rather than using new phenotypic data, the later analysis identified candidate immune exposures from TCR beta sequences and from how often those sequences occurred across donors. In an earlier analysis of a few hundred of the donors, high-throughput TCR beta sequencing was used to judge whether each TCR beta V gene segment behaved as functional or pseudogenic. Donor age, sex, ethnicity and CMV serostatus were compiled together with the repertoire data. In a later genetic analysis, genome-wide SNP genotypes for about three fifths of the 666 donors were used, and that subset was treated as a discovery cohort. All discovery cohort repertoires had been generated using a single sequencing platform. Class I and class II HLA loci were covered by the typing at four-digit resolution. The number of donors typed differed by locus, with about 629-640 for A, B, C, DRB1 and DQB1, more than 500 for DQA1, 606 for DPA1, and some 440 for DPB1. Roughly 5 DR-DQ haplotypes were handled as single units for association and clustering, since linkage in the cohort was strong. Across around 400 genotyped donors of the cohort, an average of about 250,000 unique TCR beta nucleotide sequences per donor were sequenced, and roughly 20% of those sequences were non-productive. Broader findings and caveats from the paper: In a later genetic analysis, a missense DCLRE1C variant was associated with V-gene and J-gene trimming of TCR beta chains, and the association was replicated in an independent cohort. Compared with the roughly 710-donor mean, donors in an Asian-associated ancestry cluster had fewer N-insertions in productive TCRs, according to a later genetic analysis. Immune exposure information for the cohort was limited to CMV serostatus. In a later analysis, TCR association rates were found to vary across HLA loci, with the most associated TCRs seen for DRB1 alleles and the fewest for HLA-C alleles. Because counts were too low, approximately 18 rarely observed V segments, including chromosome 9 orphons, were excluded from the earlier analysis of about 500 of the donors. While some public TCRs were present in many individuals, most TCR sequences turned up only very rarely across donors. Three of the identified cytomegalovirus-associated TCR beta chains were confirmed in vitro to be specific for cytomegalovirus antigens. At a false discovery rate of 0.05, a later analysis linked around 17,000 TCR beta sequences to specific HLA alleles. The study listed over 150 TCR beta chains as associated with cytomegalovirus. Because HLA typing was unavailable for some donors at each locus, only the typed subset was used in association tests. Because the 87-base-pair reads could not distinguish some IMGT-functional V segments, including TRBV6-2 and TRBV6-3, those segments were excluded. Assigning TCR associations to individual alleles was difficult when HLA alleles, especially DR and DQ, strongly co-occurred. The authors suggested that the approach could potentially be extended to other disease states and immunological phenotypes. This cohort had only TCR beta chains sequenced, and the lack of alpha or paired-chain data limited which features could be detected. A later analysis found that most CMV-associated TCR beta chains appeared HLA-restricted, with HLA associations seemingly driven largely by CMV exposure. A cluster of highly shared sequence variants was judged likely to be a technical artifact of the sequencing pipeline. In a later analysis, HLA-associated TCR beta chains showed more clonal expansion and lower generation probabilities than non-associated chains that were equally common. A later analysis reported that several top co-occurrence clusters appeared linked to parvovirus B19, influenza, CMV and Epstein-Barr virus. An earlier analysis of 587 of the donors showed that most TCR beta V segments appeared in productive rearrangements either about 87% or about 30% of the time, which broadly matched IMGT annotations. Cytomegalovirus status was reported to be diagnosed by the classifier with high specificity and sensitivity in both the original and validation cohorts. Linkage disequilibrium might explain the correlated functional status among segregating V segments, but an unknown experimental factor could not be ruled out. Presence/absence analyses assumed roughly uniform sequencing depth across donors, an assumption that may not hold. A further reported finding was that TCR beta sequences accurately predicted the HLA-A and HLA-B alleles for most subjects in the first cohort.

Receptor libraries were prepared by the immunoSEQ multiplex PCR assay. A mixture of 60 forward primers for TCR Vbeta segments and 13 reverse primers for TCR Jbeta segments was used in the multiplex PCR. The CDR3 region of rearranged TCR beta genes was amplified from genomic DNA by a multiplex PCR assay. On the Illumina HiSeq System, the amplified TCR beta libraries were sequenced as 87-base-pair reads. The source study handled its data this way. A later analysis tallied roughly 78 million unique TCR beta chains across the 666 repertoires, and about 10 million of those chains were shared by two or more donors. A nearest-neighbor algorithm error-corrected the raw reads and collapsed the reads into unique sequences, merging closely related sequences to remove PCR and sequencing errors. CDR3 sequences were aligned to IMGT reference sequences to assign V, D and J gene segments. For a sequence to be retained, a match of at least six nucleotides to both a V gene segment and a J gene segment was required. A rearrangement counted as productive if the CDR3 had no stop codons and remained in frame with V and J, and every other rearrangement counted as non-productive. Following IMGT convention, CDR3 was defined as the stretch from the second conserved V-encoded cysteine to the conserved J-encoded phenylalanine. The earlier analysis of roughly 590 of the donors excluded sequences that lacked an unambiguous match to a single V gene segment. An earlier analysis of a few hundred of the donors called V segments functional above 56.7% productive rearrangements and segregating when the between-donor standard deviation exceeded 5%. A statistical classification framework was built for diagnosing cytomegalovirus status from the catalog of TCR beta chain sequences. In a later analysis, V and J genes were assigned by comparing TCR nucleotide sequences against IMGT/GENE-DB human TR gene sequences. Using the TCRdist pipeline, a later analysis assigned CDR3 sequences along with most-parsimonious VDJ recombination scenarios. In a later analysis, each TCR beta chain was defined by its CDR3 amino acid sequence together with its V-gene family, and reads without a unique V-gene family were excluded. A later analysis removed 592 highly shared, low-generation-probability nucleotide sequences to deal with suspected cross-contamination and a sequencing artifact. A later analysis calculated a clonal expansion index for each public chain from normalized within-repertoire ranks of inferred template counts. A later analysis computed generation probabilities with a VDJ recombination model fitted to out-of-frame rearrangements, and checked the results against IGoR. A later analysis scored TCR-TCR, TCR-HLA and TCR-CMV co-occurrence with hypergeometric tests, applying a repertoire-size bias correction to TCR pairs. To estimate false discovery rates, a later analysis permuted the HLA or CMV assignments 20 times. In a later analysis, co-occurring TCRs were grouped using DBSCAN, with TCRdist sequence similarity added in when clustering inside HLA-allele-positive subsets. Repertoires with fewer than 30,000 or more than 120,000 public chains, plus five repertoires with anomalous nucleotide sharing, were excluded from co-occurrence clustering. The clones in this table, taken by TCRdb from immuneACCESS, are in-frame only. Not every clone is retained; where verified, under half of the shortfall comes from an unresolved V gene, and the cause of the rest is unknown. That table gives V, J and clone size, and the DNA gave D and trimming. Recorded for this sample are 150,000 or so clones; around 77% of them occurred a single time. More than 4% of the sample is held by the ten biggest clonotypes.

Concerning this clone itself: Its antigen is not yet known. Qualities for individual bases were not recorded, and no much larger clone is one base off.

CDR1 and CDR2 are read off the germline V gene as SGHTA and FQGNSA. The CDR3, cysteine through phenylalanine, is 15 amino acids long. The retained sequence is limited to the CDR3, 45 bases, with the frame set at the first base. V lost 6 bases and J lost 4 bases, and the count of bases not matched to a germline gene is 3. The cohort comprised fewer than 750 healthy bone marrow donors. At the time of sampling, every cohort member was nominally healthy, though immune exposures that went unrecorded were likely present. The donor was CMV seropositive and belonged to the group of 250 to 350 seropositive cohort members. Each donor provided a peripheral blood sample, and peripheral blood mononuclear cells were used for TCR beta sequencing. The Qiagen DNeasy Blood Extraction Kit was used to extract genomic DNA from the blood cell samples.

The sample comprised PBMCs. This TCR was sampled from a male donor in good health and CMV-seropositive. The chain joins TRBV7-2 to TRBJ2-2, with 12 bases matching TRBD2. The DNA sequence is TGTGCCAGCAGGTCGGGACTAGCGGGCACCGGGGAGCTGTTTTTT. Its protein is CASRSGLAGTGELFF.